This TCR beta chain appears in the sequencing data of a study of blood T cell repertoires in COVID-19. This CDR3 spans 15 amino acids. Germline V gene lookup returns CDR1 SGHTA and CDR2 FQGTGA. V lost 5 bases, J lost 1 base, and 12 bases lay in between. Repertoires were generated with immunoSEQ multiplex PCR, while TCRdb's copy carries only in-frame clones and drops some. Among approximately 200,000 clones, roughly 80% were seen once, and the ten largest hold around 11%. A few counts support this clone. Material: PBMCs or T cells enriched from blood (not recorded which). The chain carries TRBV7-3 and TRBJ2-1; D possibly corresponds to TRBD2 (5 bases). This sequence was found in a man in his forties who had recovered from COVID-19. CDR3 loop: CASSQLGGSYNEQFF. In DNA form, the CDR3 reads TGTGCCAGCAGCCAACTCGGCGGGTCCTACAATGAGCAGTTCTTC.